The 23 T cell receptor beta chains given below trace back to one sample, sequenced in a study of STAT5B mutations in CD4+ large granular lymphocyte leukemia. Here immunoSEQ multiplex PCR was the method, and the copy in TCRdb shows in-frame clones only, minus some. The sample has under 55,000 clones, approximately 86% seen once. The sequenced material came from CD4+ T cells from blood buffy coats. The receptors were sampled from a human donor in good health.

This chain uses TRBV21-1 with TRBJ2-2; the table assigns TRBD2, which was not confirmed against the DNA. TRBV21-1 is an annotated pseudogene. This CDR3 spans 16 amino acids. CDR3 in DNA: TGTGCCAGCAGCGGGGAGGGCGGGACCGACACCGGGGAGCTGTTTTTT. Amino acids: CASSGEGGTDTGELFF.

This chain joins TRBV10-3 and TRBJ2-1; 7 nucleotides match TRBD1. Per germline, CDR1 ENHRY and CDR2 SYGVKD. The V segment lost 6 bases and the J segment 5 bases; nucleotides outside the gene matches: 10. CDR3 size: 15 residues. The CDR3 coding sequence is TGTGCCATCAGCGTTGACAGGGCTAAGAACAATGAGCAGTTCTTC. Amino acids: CAISVDRAKNNEQFF.

The genes are TRBV5-1 and TRBJ1-1; no reliable D call. There are 13 residues in the CDR3. The V and J ends lost 2 bases and 1 base respectively, with 6 bases between them. Germline V gives CDR1 SGHRS, CDR2 YFSETQ. CDR3 in amino acids: CASSLNRNTEAFF. CDR3 DNA: TGCGCCAGCAGCTTAAACAGGAACACTGAAGCTTTCTTT.

This clone appeared a single time. The rearrangement links TRBV5-1 to TRBJ1-4; the D is unclear. Trimming took off 4 bases at V and 0 bases at J, with 13 bases between the two ends. This CDR3 contains 16 residues. Germline V CDR1 and CDR2: SGHRS, YFSETQ. CDR3 in amino acids: CASSPLVGATNEKLFF. The CDR3 coding sequence is TGCGCCAGCAGCCCCCTTGTTGGGGCAACTAATGAAAAACTGTTTTTT.

This clone turned up a few times. The rearrangement joins TRBV10-1 to TRBJ2-7; 9 nucleotides line up with TRBD1. J was trimmed by 6 bases and V by 3 bases; bases with no gene match: 3. Germline values: CDR1 WNHNN, CDR2 SYGVQD (reference sequence). The CDR3 spans 13 residues. For the CDR3, the DNA is TGCGCCAGCAGTGAACAGGGGGCTGGCGAGCAGTACTTC. Translation: CASSEQGAGEQYF.

The chain is built from TRBV9 and TRBJ1-5; 8 bases fit TRBD1. The CDR3 contains 18 residues. The V gene's germline CDR1 is SGDLS and CDR2 YYNGEE. V dropped 2 bases and J dropped 4; count of bases not matched to a gene: 14. In DNA form, the CDR3 reads TGTGCCAGCAGCGTGGGAGACAGGGGTGGCGGGGCAAATCAGCCCCAGCATTTT. Its translation: CASSVGDRGGGANQPQHF. Complete variable domain (other parts from reference TRBV9 and TRBJ1-5): DSGVTQTPKHLITATGQRVTLRCSPRSGDLSVYWYQQSLDQGLQFLIQYYNGEERAKGNILERFSAQQFPDLHSELNLSSLELGDSALYFCASSVGDRGGGANQPQHFGDGTRLSIL.

The gene calls are TRBV27 and TRBJ2-7; no definite D call. The CDR3 consists of 14 residues. The germline gives CDR1 MNHEY, CDR2 SMNVEV (reference sequence). Trimming took off 3 bases at V and 3 bases at J, with 12 bases between the two ends. The CDR3 loop reads CASSLKAVGYEQYF. CDR3 nucleotides: TGTGCCAGCAGTTTGAAAGCCGTCGGCTACGAGCAGTACTTC.

The genes are TRBV30 and TRBJ1-1; 8 bases map to TRBD1. The CDR3 spans 12 residues. Germline CDR1 is GTSNPN and CDR2 is SVGIG (reference sequence). CDR3 coding DNA: TGTGCTGGGGACAGGAGTGTAACTGAAGCTTTCTTT. It translates to CAGDRSVTEAFF.

The chain employs TRBV7-3 and TRBJ1-1; D is unresolved. Trimming took off 5 bases at V and 1 base at J, with 8 bases between the two ends. CDR3 length: 13 residues. In germline, CDR1 is SGHTA, CDR2 FQGTGA. CDR3 protein: CASSRQPNTEAFF. The CDR3 DNA sequence: TGTGCCAGCAGCCGGCAGCCGAACACTGAAGCTTTCTTT.

The chain uses TRBV18 and TRBJ2-2; the D gene is possibly TRBD2 (6 bases). CDR3 length: 14 residues. V was pared by 4 bases and J by 9 bases, with 15 bases between. Per germline, CDR1 KGHSH and CDR2 LQKENI. CDR3 coding DNA: TGTGCCAGCTCACAACGGGAGCTGGGCAGGGAGCTGTTTTTT. Encoded protein: CASSQRELGRELFF. Supplemented by reference TRBV18 and TRBJ2-2, the full variable domain reads NAGVMQNPRHLVRRRGQEARLRCSPMKGHSHVYWYRQLPEEGLKFMVYLQKENIIDESGMPKERFSAEFPKEGPSILRIQQVVRGDSAAYFCASSQRELGRELFFGEGSRLTVL.

This chain uses TRBV7-6 with TRBJ2-7; 8 positions match TRBD1. The CDR3 has 15 residues. The trim removed 5 bases at V and 6 bases at J, leaving 12 bases unmatched. Per the germline V gene, CDR1 is SGHVS and CDR2 is FNYEAQ. The CDR3 DNA reads TGTGCCAGCAGCCCCCGCGGACAGGGTGGGGGCGAGCAGTACTTC. Amino acids: CASSPRGQGGGEQYF.

V and J are TRBV10-3 and TRBJ2-7; D might be TRBD1 (5 bases). The CDR3 consists of 13 residues. The germline gives CDR1 ENHRY, CDR2 SYGVKD. V gave up 7 bases and J gave up 5 bases, with 15 bases separating them. The CDR3 spells CAITGQGFDEQYF. The CDR3 DNA follows: TGTGCCATCACAGGGCAGGGATTCGACGAGCAGTACTTC.

The CDR3 DNA reads as TGTGCTAGTGGTTTGGCTCGACTAGCGAGCTCCTACAATGAGCAGTTCTTC. This codes for CASGLARLASSYNEQFF. V gene TRBV12-5 combines with J gene TRBJ2-1; 8 positions match TRBD2. Germline CDR1 LGHNT, CDR2 FRNRAP. The CDR3 sequence is 17 residues long. With 1 base clipped from V and 0 bases from J, the junction kept 5 bases outside the gene matches.

The rearrangement links TRBV6-1 to TRBJ2-1, with 7 bases fitting TRBD2. Germline V CDR1 and CDR2: MNHNS, SASEGT. The ends lost 6 bases at V and 2 bases at J; junction bases unmatched: 7. This CDR3 has 15 amino acids. CDR3 protein: CASRFTSAAYNEQFF. As DNA, the CDR3 is TGTGCCAGCAGGTTCACTAGCGCCGCCTACAATGAGCAGTTCTTC.

The chain carries TRBV28 and TRBJ1-2, with D perhaps TRBD1 (5 bases). V lost 8 bases and J 7 bases, leaving 17 bases between the germline ends. The CDR3 is made up of 13 amino acids. Germline V gene data show CDR1 as MDHEN and CDR2 as SYDVKM. Here the CDR3 reads CASQGTGLLGYTF. Written as DNA, the CDR3 is TGTGCCAGCCAGGGTACGGGGCTTCTTGGCTACACCTTC.

The chain is built from TRBV7-2 and TRBJ1-3; 9 bases map to TRBD1. The V gene end was trimmed by 4 bases and the J gene end by 1 base; junction bases not matched to a gene: 14. Germline lookup yields CDR1 SGHTA and CDR2 FQGNSA. The CDR3 contains 19 residues. In DNA, the CDR3 is TGTGCCAGCAGCTCCCGGGCGACAGGGGGATTTGGATCTGGAAACACCATATATTTT. Protein: CASSSRATGGFGSGNTIYF.

The chain combines TRBV5-1 with TRBJ1-4; tentative D call: TRBD1 (6 bases). This CDR3 has 15 amino acids. Trimming took off 5 bases at V and 0 bases at J, with 11 bases between the two ends. Germline V CDR1 and CDR2: SGHRS, YFSETQ. As DNA, the CDR3 is TGCGCCAGCAGAGGACAGATTGCAACTAATGAAAAACTGTTTTTT. This sequence encodes CASRGQIATNEKLFF.

V usage is TRBV5-1 and J usage is TRBJ1-1, with D uncertain. Trimming removed 3 bases from V and 1 base from J, with 7 bases in between. The CDR3 has 13 residues. The germline gives CDR1 SGHRS, CDR2 YFSETQ. CDR3 nucleotides: TGCGCCAGCAGCTCGGAGGGGAACACTGAAGCTTTCTTT. Its protein product is CASSSEGNTEAFF.

This chain uses TRBV6-1 with TRBJ2-7; 15 nucleotides line up with TRBD2. Trimming removed 6 bases from V and 7 bases from J; junction bases left unmatched: 4. This CDR3 region has 14 residues. Germline CDR1 and CDR2: MNHNS and SASEGT. The CDR3 protein is CASRGLAGGLEQYF. Here the CDR3 DNA reads TGTGCCAGCAGGGGACTAGCGGGAGGCCTTGAGCAGTACTTC.

J is TRBJ2-7 and V is TRBV6-6; TRBD2 matches 7 bases. CDR1 is MNHNY, CDR2 SVGAGI, per germline (reference sequence). With 8 bases clipped from V and 5 bases from J, the junction kept 12 bases outside the gene matches. This CDR3 has 14 residues. The CDR3 region has the DNA TGTGCCAGCTCCTGGGGGGGGAGCAAGGACGAGCAGTACTTC. This codes for CASSWGGSKDEQYF.

V and J are TRBV28 and TRBJ1-3; D unclear. The germline V gene encodes CDR1 MDHEN and CDR2 SYDVKM. Deletions cut 4 bases from V and 2 bases from J, with 12 bases between. The CDR3 is 15 amino acids. CDR3 region: CASSSRTATGNTIYF. In DNA, the CDR3 is TGTGCCAGCAGTTCTCGAACGGCCACTGGAAACACCATATATTTT.

The chain carries TRBV4-1 and TRBJ1-5; a weak D match, TRBD1 (5 bases). Germline loops: CDR1 MGHRA, CDR2 YSYEKL. V was trimmed by 1 base and J by 0 bases, leaving 16 bases between them. The CDR3 spans 18 residues. CDR3 DNA sequence: TGCGCCAGCAGCCAAGGTAGGGCAGGGATTAATAGCAATCAGCCCCAGCATTTT. Its translation: CASSQGRAGINSNQPQHF.

The V gene is TRBV5-4, the J gene TRBJ2-7; D is unclear. V was cut by 4 bases and J by 3 bases, with 11 bases left in between. The V gene's germline CDR1 is SGHNT and CDR2 YYREEE (reference sequence). The CDR3 runs to 13 residues. The CDR3 DNA reads TGTGCCAGCAGCCTGGGCTCTAGCTACGAGCAGTACTTC. It encodes CASSLGSSYEQYF.